The 17 T cell receptor beta chains listed next were all sequenced from one sample in a study of cytomegalovirus exposure and HLA in healthy donors (dated by TCRdb to the late 2010s). The library was obtained by the immunoSEQ multiplex PCR assay. The multiplex PCR relied on a mix of 60 forward primers for TCR Vbeta segments and 13 reverse primers for TCR Jbeta segments. Held by TCRdb, this immuneACCESS table contains in-frame sequences only and omits some clones. Under half of the omission traces to an unresolved V gene where checked; the cause of the rest is unknown. The sample table shows about 97,000 clones, and more than 80% are seen once. Less than 5% of the sample goes to the ten largest clones. The sequencing input was PBMCs. These receptors were collected from a man aged 25 to 40 in good health and CMV-seronegative.

This chain joins TRBV28 and TRBJ1-5; perhaps TRBD1 as D (5 bases). The CDR3 is made up of 15 amino acids. CDR1 MDHEN and CDR2 SYDVKM come from the germline V gene. Trimming shortened V by 3 bases and J by 4 bases, and 13 bases separated the two germline ends. DNA of the CDR3: TGTGCCAGCAGTTTTAAAAGGGGCTCGAATCAGCCCCAGCATTTT. It encodes CASSFKRGSNQPQHF.

The chain carries TRBV19 and TRBJ1-2, with D perhaps TRBD1 (5 bases). The CDR3 runs to 11 residues. The V end lost 4 bases, the J end lost 8 bases, and 8 bases lay between the germline ends. Per germline, CDR1 LNHDA and CDR2 SQIVND (reference sequence). The chain's CDR3 is CASSTGLGYTF. CDR3 bases: TGTGCCAGTAGTACAGGGTTGGGCTACACCTTC.

The gene calls are TRBV9 and TRBJ2-1; TRBD1 agrees at 8 bases. Germline V CDR1 and CDR2: SGDLS, YYNGEE. CDR3 size: 15 residues. V gave up 3 bases and J gave up 6 bases; unmatched junction bases: 8. CDR3 coding DNA: TGTGCCAGCAGCGCGAGACAGGGGTTTGGCAATGAGCAGTTCTTC. This sequence encodes CASSARQGFGNEQFF.

This clone was detected only a few times. V and J are TRBV18 and TRBJ1-5, with 8 bases fitting TRBD1. Trimming at V came to 4 bases and at J to 6 bases, leaving 17 bases not matched to a gene. CDR3 size: 18 residues. CDR1 KGHSH and CDR2 LQKENI come from the germline V gene. This CDR3 is CASSRRPGGAPFVQPQHF. CDR3 in DNA: TGTGCCAGCTCACGCCGGCCAGGGGGCGCCCCGTTCGTTCAGCCCCAGCATTTT.

The chain has TRBV18 and TRBJ2-7; TRBD1 matches 8 bases. CDR3 length equals 15 residues. Germline V gene data show CDR1 as KGHSH and CDR2 as LQKENI. Trimming took 6 bases from V and 1 from J; bases not matched to a gene: 8. In DNA form, the CDR3 reads TGTGCCAGCTCTGACACAGGGGGATCTTCCTACGAGCAGTACTTC. Translated, it gives CASSDTGGSSYEQYF.

The V and J genes are TRBV5-4 and TRBJ2-1; the D gene is possibly TRBD2 (5 bases). V was shortened by 1 base and J by 12 bases, with 17 bases between the two germline ends. Germline V lookup: CDR1 SGHNT, CDR2 YYREEE (reference sequence). This CDR3 comprises 14 residues. The CDR3 loop is CASSLSQRHWAQFF. In nucleotides, the CDR3 is TGTGCCAGCAGCTTGTCCCAGCGGCATTGGGCGCAGTTCTTC.

This sequence joins TRBV4-2 and TRBJ2-7, with TRBD2 identical over 8 bases. Germline lookup yields CDR1 LGHNA and CDR2 YNFKEQ. The CDR3 has 14 amino acids. Trimming at V came to 3 bases and at J to 5 bases, leaving 6 bases not matched to a gene. CDR3 loop: CASSHPGTSDEQYF. The CDR3 DNA reads as TGTGCCAGCAGCCACCCCGGGACTAGTGACGAGCAGTACTTC.

The chain is built from TRBV19 and TRBJ2-1; possibly TRBD1 for D (5 bases). Deletions cut 6 bases from V and 4 bases from J, with 10 bases between. The germline gives CDR1 LNHDA, CDR2 SQIVND (reference sequence). The CDR3 is 13 amino acids. DNA for the CDR3: TGTGCCAGTAGAAGGGGAAGGTACAATGAGCAGTTCTTC. As protein: CASRRGRYNEQFF.

The chain couples TRBV5-1 to TRBJ1-1, with TRBD1 as a possible D gene (6 bases). The CDR3 contains 15 residues. Between the trimmed V and J ends, which lost 0 bases and 2 bases, there was a span of 11 bases. Germline assignment: CDR1 SGHRS and CDR2 YFSETQ. The CDR3 protein is CASSLGQAINTEAFF. The DNA for the CDR3 is TGCGCCAGCAGCTTGGGACAGGCTATTAACACTGAAGCTTTCTTT.

The chain has TRBV2 and TRBJ2-3, with 7 positions matching TRBD1. CDR1 is SNHLY, CDR2 FYNNEI, per germline. The CDR3 runs to 13 residues. The ends lost 11 bases at V and 2 bases at J; junction bases unmatched: 7. The chain's CDR3 is CAGDREITDTQYF. In nucleotides, the CDR3 is TGTGCCGGCGACAGGGAAATCACAGATACGCAGTATTTT. Full variable domain (remainder filled in from reference TRBV2 and TRBJ2-3): EPEVTQTPSHQVTQMGQEVILRCVPISNHLYFYWYRQILGQKVEFLVSFYNNEISEKSEIFDDQFSVERPDGSNFTLKIRSTKLEDSAMYFCAGDREITDTQYFGPGTRLTVL.

The chain uses TRBV7-9 and TRBJ1-2; possibly TRBD1 for D (6 bases). This CDR3 is 14 amino acids long. Germline-derived CDR1 and CDR2 are SEHNR and FQNEAQ (reference sequence). V lost 1 base and J lost 8, with 14 bases in between. CDR3 DNA: TGTGCCAGCAGCTTAGGGGGGCCCAGAGAAGGCTACACCTTC. It translates to CASSLGGPREGYTF.

The gene calls are TRBV29-1 and TRBJ1-1, with 10 bases that match TRBD1. Germline V CDR1 and CDR2: SQVTM, ANQGSEA. This CDR3 region has 16 residues. V shed 5 bases and J 3 bases; nucleotides not matched to a gene: 12. CDR3 nucleotides: TGCAGCGTTCCGGGACAGGGGCGCCGGTTGGACACTGAAGCTTTCTTT. It encodes CSVPGQGRRLDTEAFF.

The rearrangement uses TRBV15 and TRBJ1-2; maybe TRBD1 (6 bases). Germline loops: CDR1 LNHNV, CDR2 YYDKDF (reference sequence). V was trimmed by 0 bases and J by 7 bases, leaving 12 bases between them. The CDR3 sequence is 14 residues long. The CDR3 spells CATSRDPGVGGYTF. As DNA, the CDR3 is TGTGCCACCAGCAGAGACCCAGGGGTCGGTGGCTACACCTTC.

This clone has just a few counts. This chain links TRBV6-4 with TRBJ2-7, with TRBD2 as a possible D gene (5 bases). The CDR3 runs 17 residues. The germline CDR1 and CDR2 sequences are MRHNA and SNTAGT. Between the trimmed V and J ends, which lost 4 bases and 1 base, there was a span of 20 bases. CDR3 sequence reads: CASSVISLAEISYEQYF. The CDR3 region has the DNA TGTGCCAGCAGTGTTATATCGCTAGCCGAAATATCCTACGAGCAGTACTTC.

This clone was recorded once. The chain joins TRBV30 to TRBJ2-5; the D gene is possibly TRBD2 (5 bases). This CDR3 region has 12 residues. V lost 5 bases to trimming and J lost 2 bases, with 9 bases between them. CDR1 is GTSNPN and CDR2 is SVGIG in the germline V gene (reference sequence). The CDR3 is CAWRENQETQYF. The CDR3 nucleotides are TGTGCCTGGCGGGAAAATCAAGAGACCCAGTACTTC.

The gene calls are TRBV12-1 and TRBJ2-7; the DNA was not used to check the table's D call, TRBD2. TRBV12-1 is shown as a pseudogene. The CDR3 is 18 amino acids. For the CDR3, the DNA is TGTGCCAGCAGGCATAGCGGGGGGAGTCCCCGGGGCTCCTACGAGCAGTACTTC. This translates into CASRHSGGSPRGSYEQYF.

V gene TRBV11-3 combines with J gene TRBJ2-7; TRBD2 matches at 9 bases. Looked up from germline, CDR1 is SGHNT and CDR2 is YENEEA. The CDR3 loop spans 14 amino acids. The J segment lost 5 bases and the V segment lost 4 bases, leaving 6 bases of the junction unmatched. CDR3 sequence (DNA): TGTGCCAGCAGCTCGGCCGGGACTAGCAACGAGCAGTACTTC. Its translation is CASSSAGTSNEQYF. Looking up the rest from reference TRBV11-3 and TRBJ2-7 gives the full variable domain: EAGVVQSPRYKIIEKKQPVAFWCNPISGHNTLYWYLQNLGQGPELLIRYENEEAVDDSQLPKDRFSAERLKGVDSTLKIQPAELGDSAVYLCASSSAGTSNEQYFGPGTRLTVT.